This T cell receptor (beta chain) was documented in a study of control samples from healthy donors and cancer patients. Clones were read by immunoSEQ multiplex PCR, and TCRdb kept only the in-frame ones, dropping some. The repertoire holds around 80,000 clones, 94% seen once, with roughly 3% in the top ten. V lost 3 bases to trimming and J lost 3 bases, with 11 bases between them. Germline V gene lookup returns CDR1 MNHEY and CDR2 SVGAGI. This CDR3 contains 14 residues. The chain uses TRBV6-5 and TRBJ1-2, with a weak D call TRBD1 (5 bases). The sequencing sample was made of blood. The sequence came from a woman under 40 in good health. CDR3 in amino acids: CASSYRDRHYGYTF. CDR3 DNA sequence: TGTGCCAGCAGTTATAGGGACCGACACTATGGCTACACCTTC.